This is a list of T cell receptor beta chains from one sample in a study of human T cells and chemical hapten exposure. TCRdb reprocessed the RACE reads with MiXCR, giving one entry per CDR3 protein. The sample shows about 140,000 distinct CDR3 sequences, about an eighth of them seen only once. The source was whole blood, collected in connection with sensitization to the hapten diphenylcyclopropenone (DPC). The receptors originated from a woman aged 50 to 60 with alopecia areata. Some clones in this sample may be carry-over from other donors' samples. CDR3s include the opening cysteine and the closing phenylalanine or tryptophan. The D gene is left open where the match is weak. Expanded clones are given a class, and other clones once, few, many or no size at all.

CAWSVAGWSYSNQPQHF	TGTGCCTGGAGTGTGGCAGGGTGGAGTTATAGCAATCAGCCCCAGCATTTT	TRBJ1-5	NA	TRBV30	NA
CASSQSMGQGVSYEQYF	TGCGCCAGCAGCCAATCGATGGGACAGGGGGTCTCCTACGAGCAGTACTTC	TRBJ2-7	TRBD1	TRBV4-3	NA
CASSQTGVSYEQYF	TGTGCCAGCAGCCAGACAGGGGTGTCCTACGAGCAGTACTTC	TRBJ2-7	TRBD1	TRBV11-2	few
CASSPNLNTEAFF	TGTGCCAGCAGCCCGAATTTGAACACTGAAGCTTTCTTT	TRBJ1-1	NA	TRBV11-3	many
CASSRRGREEDTQYF	TGTGCCAGCAGCCGAAGGGGACGGGAGGAAGATACGCAGTATTTT	TRBJ2-3	TRBD2	TRBV6-1	many
CASRREGVKTQYF	TGTGCCAGCAGACGGGAGGGCGTAAAGACCCAGTACTTC	TRBJ2-5	TRBD2	TRBV28	NA
CASRTAGASTDTQYF	TGTGCCAGCAGGACCGCAGGGGCTAGCACAGATACGCAGTATTTT	TRBJ2-3	NA	TRBV28	many
CASSRRDSYTGELFF	TGTGCCAGCAGCCGCCGGGACAGCTACACCGGGGAGCTGTTTTTT	TRBJ2-2	TRBD1	TRBV11-2	few
CASSVLPGDNSPLHF	TGTGCCAGCAGTGTTTTGCCAGGGGATAATTCACCCCTCCACTTT	TRBJ1-6	NA	TRBV5-5	few
CASSPGPRDPSTDTQYF	TGTGCCAGCTCACCCGGACCACGAGACCCGTCCACAGATACGCAGTATTTT	TRBJ2-3	NA	TRBV18	many
CASSLERTRANEQFF	TGTGCCAGCAGCTTAGAACGGACTAGAGCCAATGAGCAGTTCTTC	TRBJ2-1	TRBD2	TRBV7-2	many
CASSQGVRAVGTLHF	TGTGCCAGCAGCCAAGGGGTCAGGGCGGTCGGCACCCTCCACTTT	TRBJ1-6	NA	TRBV3-1	many
CASSPRWTGELFF	TGTGCCAGCAGCCCACGTTGGACCGGGGAGCTGTTTTTT	TRBJ2-2	NA	TRBV7-9	few
CASSEGQGALGYTF	TGTGCCAGCAGTGAAGGACAGGGGGCCCTTGGCTACACCTTC	TRBJ1-2	TRBD1	TRBV2	many
CASSTSGLDSYEQYF	TGTGCCAGCAGCACTAGCGGACTAGACTCCTACGAGCAGTACTTC	TRBJ2-7	TRBD2	TRBV3-1	few
CASSPTTGNTEAFF	TGTGCCAGCAGCCCGACAACAGGGAACACTGAAGCTTTCTTT	TRBJ1-1	NA	TRBV12-3/TRBV12-4	few
CSVESGGKGYTF	TGCAGCGTTGAATCGGGGGGTAAGGGCTACACCTTC	TRBJ1-2	NA	TRBV29-1	few
CASSPETFYGYTF	TGTGCCAGCAGCCCTGAGACCTTCTATGGCTACACCTTC	TRBJ1-2	NA	TRBV11-2	few
CASSERRTVSEQYF	TGTGCCAGCAGTGAACGTCGGACAGTCTCCGAGCAGTACTTC	TRBJ2-7	NA	TRBV6-1	few
CSASFDRGIHEQYF	TGCAGTGCTAGCTTTGACAGGGGCATCCACGAGCAGTACTTC	TRBJ2-7	TRBD1	TRBV20-1	NA
CSVGGTIGGANVLTF	TGCAGCGTTGGTGGGACAATCGGTGGGGCCAACGTCCTGACTTTC	TRBJ2-6	NA	TRBV29-1	few
CASSLDGTSQETQYF	TGTGCCAGCAGTTTGGACGGGACTAGCCAAGAGACCCAGTACTTC	TRBJ2-5	TRBD2	TRBV12-3/TRBV12-4	NA
CASSLIPGLASTDTQYF	TGTGCCAGCAGCTTAATCCCCGGTCTAGCGAGCACAGATACGCAGTATTTT	TRBJ2-3	NA	TRBV7-2	few
CASSRQGINEKLFF	TGTGCCAGCAGCCGACAGGGGATTAATGAAAAACTGTTTTTT	TRBJ1-4	TRBD1	TRBV2	many
CASSPDREISPLHF	TGTGCCAGCAGCCCGGACAGGGAGATATCACCCCTCCACTTT	TRBJ1-6	TRBD1	TRBV6-5	few
CSVATGYLEQYF	TGCAGCGTTGCGACAGGGTATCTCGAGCAGTACTTC	TRBJ2-7	TRBD1	TRBV29-1	many
CASSLMAGQETQYF	TGCGCCAGCAGCTTGATGGCAGGACAAGAGACCCAGTACTTC	TRBJ2-5	NA	TRBV5-1	few
CASSIVADYEQYF	TGTGCCAGTAGTATAGTAGCGGACTACGAGCAGTACTTC	TRBJ2-7	NA	TRBV19	many
CASSECRGSYQETQYF	TGCGCCAGCAGTGAGTGTCGGGGCAGTTACCAAGAGACCCAGTACTTC	TRBJ2-5	NA	TRBV10-1	NA
CASSLGGSGSEQYF	TGTGCCAGCAGTTTAGGAGGTAGCGGGAGCGAGCAGTACTTC	TRBJ2-7	TRBD2	TRBV12-3/TRBV12-4	few
CSALRENTEAFF	TGCAGTGCTCTTCGGGAGAACACTGAAGCTTTCTTT	TRBJ1-1	NA	TRBV20-1	NA
CASSSLGGGRLVEQYF	TGTGCCAGCAGTTCCCTGGGGGGCGGTAGGTTAGTTGAGCAGTACTTC	TRBJ2-7	NA	TRBV28	NA
CSARTISGDSPLHF	TGCAGTGCGAGGACGATTAGCGGTGATTCACCCCTCCACTTT	TRBJ1-6	NA	TRBV20-1	few
CASSFGAPSSYEQYF	TGTGCCAGCAGCTTCGGGGCCCCCTCCTCCTACGAGCAGTACTTC	TRBJ2-7	NA	TRBV5-4	NA
CSAPHPSGASYEQYF	TGCAGTGCTCCGCACCCTAGCGGGGCCTCCTACGAGCAGTACTTC	TRBJ2-7	TRBD2	TRBV20-1	NA
CSARYPGLAANSYNEQFF	TGCAGTGCTAGATACCCGGGACTAGCGGCAAACTCCTACAATGAGCAGTTCTTC	TRBJ2-1	TRBD2	TRBV20-1	few
CASSPRDRGWDEQFF	TGTGCCAGCAGCCCCCGGGACAGAGGCTGGGATGAGCAGTTCTTC	TRBJ2-1	TRBD1	TRBV11-2	few
CAAGRNEKLFF	TGTGCCGCGGGCAGAAATGAAAAACTGTTTTTT	TRBJ1-4	NA	TRBV28	NA
CASSLGGREETQYF	TGCGCCAGCAGCTTGGGGGGCAGGGAAGAGACCCAGTACTTC	TRBJ2-5	NA	TRBV5-1	NA
CASILGEGRESPLHF	TGTGCCAGCATTCTAGGAGAGGGGAGGGAATCACCCCTCCACTTT	TRBJ1-6	NA	TRBV28	NA
CASSLTASTDTQYF	TGTGCCAGCAGTTTGACAGCATCCACAGATACGCAGTATTTT	TRBJ2-3	NA	TRBV12-3/TRBV12-4	few
CASSPTEETQYF	TGCGCCAGCAGCCCCACAGAAGAGACCCAGTACTTC	TRBJ2-5	NA	TRBV5-1	many